These 11 T cell receptor beta chains were all obtained from the same sample, sequenced in a study of human T cells and chemical hapten exposure. Time point denoted: patch test 1, 2 weeks after DPC sensitization. This sample's treatment: therapeutic diphenylcyclopropenone sensitization with weekly scalp DPC. TCRdb ran MiXCR on the RACE reads and lists one entry per CDR3 protein. The sample includes approximately 80,000 distinct CDR3 sequences, around 7% of them seen just once. The sequencing used whole blood, collected in connection with sensitization to the hapten diphenylcyclopropenone (DPC). These TCRs come from a young woman with alopecia areata. Some clones in this sample may be carry-over from other donors' samples.

The chain combines TRBV6-5 with TRBJ2-3, with 14 bases aligning to TRBD2. V shed 6 bases, J shed 4 bases, and the junction held 9 bases outside the gene matches. This CDR3 contains 17 residues. The germline CDR1 and CDR2 sequences are MNHEY and SVGAGI. The CDR3 loop reads CASRSPTSGGVADTQYF. CDR3 coding DNA: TGTGCCAGCAGATCGCCGACTAGCGGGGGGGTGGCAGATACGCAGTATTTT.

V usage is TRBV6-1 and J usage is TRBJ1-2; D is unresolved. Germline V gene data show CDR1 as MNHNS and CDR2 as SASEGT. CDR3 size: 15 residues. The germline V and J ends were trimmed by 2 bases and 0 bases, with 10 bases remaining between them. The CDR3 sequence is CASSERTRANYGYTF. The CDR3 coding sequence is TGTGCCAGCAGTGAAAGGACCAGAGCTAACTATGGCTACACCTTC.

This clonotype was seen ten or more times. The genes are TRBV6-2 or TRBV6-3 and TRBJ1-4; 9 positions match TRBD1. Germline loops: CDR1 MNHEY, CDR2 SVGEGT. The V gene end was trimmed by 5 bases and the J gene end by 5 bases; junction bases not matched to a gene: 12. The CDR3 contains 17 residues. For the CDR3, the DNA is TGTGCCAGCAGTCCCCCCGGGACAGGGAGTATCAATGAAAAACTGTTTTTT. This sequence encodes CASSPPGTGSINEKLFF.

This clonotype has ten or more counts. V is TRBV5-1 and J is TRBJ2-2, with 11 bases aligning to TRBD2. This CDR3 is built from 18 residues. The germline gives CDR1 SGHRS, CDR2 YFSETQ. With 2 bases clipped from V and 4 bases from J, the junction kept 10 bases outside the gene matches. As DNA, the CDR3 is TGCGCCAGCAGCTTTTCTAGCGGGGGGCCTCTGGGCACCGGGGAGCTGTTTTTT. Amino acids: CASSFSSGGPLGTGELFF.

This clonotype came up many times. The chain recombines TRBV5-8 with TRBJ1-1; no clear D gene. The length of the CDR3 is 13 residues. Germline lookup yields CDR1 SGHTS and CDR2 YDEGEE. The V and J ends lost 1 base and 5 bases respectively, with 9 bases between them. CDR3 loop: CASSLMGWTEAFF. DNA for the CDR3: TGTGCCAGCAGCTTGATGGGGTGGACTGAAGCTTTCTTT.

This clonotype has more than one count but fewer than ten. This chain joins TRBV2 and TRBJ2-7; D remains unclear. CDR3 length equals 11 residues. The V and J ends lost 4 bases and 3 bases respectively, with 4 bases between them. Germline CDR1 reads SNHLY; CDR2 reads FYNNEI. The CDR3 sequence: CASSAVYEQYF. DNA for the CDR3: TGTGCCAGCAGTGCGGTCTACGAGCAGTACTTC.

This clonotype occurred many times. V gene TRBV27 combines with J gene TRBJ2-5; D remains unclear. The CDR3 has 13 amino acids. CDR1 and CDR2 (germline): MNHEY, SMNVEV (reference sequence). Between the trimmed V and J ends, which lost 2 bases and 1 base, there was a span of 5 bases. CDR3 DNA sequence: TGTGCCAGCAGTTTAAGTTCCCAAGAGACCCAGTACTTC. Its protein product is CASSLSSQETQYF.

The chain recombines TRBV10-1 with TRBJ2-3; 11 nucleotides line up with TRBD2. Germline V lookup: CDR1 WNHNN, CDR2 SYGVQD (reference sequence). V gave up 5 bases and J gave up 3 bases; unmatched junction bases: 1. The CDR3 has 14 residues. CDR3: CASSRLAGTDTQYF. CDR3 in DNA: TGCGCCAGCAGTCGACTAGCGGGAACAGATACGCAGTATTTT.

As for this clonotype: This may be a read error: a much more frequent sequence differs by one nucleotide. The chain recombines TRBV12-3 or TRBV12-4 with TRBJ2-7; 8 bases are a match to TRBD1. This CDR3 contains 13 residues. This CDR3 is CASSPGQGYEHYF. CDR3 nucleotides: TGTGCCAGCAGTCCAGGACAGGGCTACGAGCACTACTTC.

The chain combines TRBV30 with TRBJ1-3, with a weak D call TRBD1 (6 bases). Trimming cost V 4 bases and J 6 bases, with 25 bases left between them. Germline V gene lookup returns CDR1 GTSNPN and CDR2 SVGIG (reference sequence). The CDR3 is made up of 17 amino acids. The CDR3: CAWTISRTDSGLNTIYF. DNA of the CDR3: TGTGCCTGGACCATTTCGCGGACGGACAGCGGTCTAAACACCATATATTTT.

This clonotype was counted a few times. The chain has TRBV29-1 and TRBJ2-7; D unresolved. The CDR3 totals 12 residues. V shed 6 bases and J shed 1 base, with 10 bases lying between them. Germline CDR1 is SQVTM and CDR2 is ANQGSEA. The CDR3 sequence: CSVAGSSYEQYF. CDR3 sequence (DNA): TGCAGCGTCGCTGGATCTTCCTACGAGCAGTACTTC.